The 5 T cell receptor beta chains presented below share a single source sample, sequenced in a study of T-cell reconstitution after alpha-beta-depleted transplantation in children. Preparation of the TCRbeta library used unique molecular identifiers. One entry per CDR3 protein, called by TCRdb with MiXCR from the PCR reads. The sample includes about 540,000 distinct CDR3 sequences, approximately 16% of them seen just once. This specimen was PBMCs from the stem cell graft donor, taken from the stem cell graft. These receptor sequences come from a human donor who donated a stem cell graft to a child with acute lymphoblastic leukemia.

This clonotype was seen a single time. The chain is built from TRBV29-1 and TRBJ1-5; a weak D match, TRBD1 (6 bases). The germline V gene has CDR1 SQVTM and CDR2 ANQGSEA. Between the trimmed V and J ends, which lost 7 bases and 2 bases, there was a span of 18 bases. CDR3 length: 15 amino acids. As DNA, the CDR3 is TGCAGCGCCTCCCTACAGGGTAGTGGCAATCAGCCCCAGCATTTT. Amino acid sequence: CSASLQGSGNQPQHF.

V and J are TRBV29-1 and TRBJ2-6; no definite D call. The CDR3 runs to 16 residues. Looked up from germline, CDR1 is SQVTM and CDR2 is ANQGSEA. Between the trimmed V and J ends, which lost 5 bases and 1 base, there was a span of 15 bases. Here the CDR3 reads CSVQPLVLSGANVLTF. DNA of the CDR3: TGCAGCGTTCAACCTCTTGTCCTGTCTGGGGCCAACGTCCTGACTTTC.

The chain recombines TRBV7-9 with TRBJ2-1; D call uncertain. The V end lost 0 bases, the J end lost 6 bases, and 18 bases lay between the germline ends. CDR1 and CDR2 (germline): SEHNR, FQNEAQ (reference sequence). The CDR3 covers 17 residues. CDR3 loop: CASSLAGPLVLLNEQFF. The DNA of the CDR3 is TGTGCCAGCAGCTTAGCCGGCCCACTCGTCCTTCTCAATGAGCAGTTCTTC.

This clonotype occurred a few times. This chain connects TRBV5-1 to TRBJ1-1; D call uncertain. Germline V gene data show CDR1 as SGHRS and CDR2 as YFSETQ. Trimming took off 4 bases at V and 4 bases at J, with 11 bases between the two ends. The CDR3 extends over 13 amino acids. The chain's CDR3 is CASSPERGTEAFF. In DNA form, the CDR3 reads TGCGCCAGCAGCCCCGAACGCGGCACTGAAGCTTTCTTT.

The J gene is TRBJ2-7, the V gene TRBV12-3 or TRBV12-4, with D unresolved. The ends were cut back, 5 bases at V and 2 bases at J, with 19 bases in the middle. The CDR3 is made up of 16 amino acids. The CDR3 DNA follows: TGTGCCAGCAGTCCGCCGAGACTCCGACTTCCCTACGAGCAGTACTTC. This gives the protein CASSPPRLRLPYEQYF.